The rows below give T cell receptor beta chains drawn from one sample of a study of human T cells and chemical hapten exposure. Via MiXCR, TCRdb re-called the RACE reads, giving one row per CDR3 protein. The sample carries about 120,000 distinct CDR3 sequences, around 11% recorded once. The material sequenced was whole blood, taken in connection with sensitization to the hapten diphenylcyclopropenone (DPC). These receptors were collected from a woman in her forties or fifties with alopecia areata. Some clones in this sample may be carry-over from other donors' samples. Both conserved end residues are part of each CDR3. A D gene is named only where the DNA matches it firmly. Rows give clone size only sometimes, using once, few, many, or a class for an expanded clone.

d_call: -; v_call: TRBV29-1; j_call: TRBJ1-1; clone_size: -; cdr3_nt: TGCAGCGTTGAAACGCACACTGAAGCTTTCTTT; cdr3_aa: CSVETHTEAFF
d_call: TRBD1; v_call: TRBV28; j_call: TRBJ2-3; clone_size: -; cdr3_nt: TGTGTCAGGGGGCTGGGCACAGATACGCAGTATTTT; cdr3_aa: CVRGLGTDTQYF
d_call: TRBD1; v_call: TRBV12-3/TRBV12-4; j_call: TRBJ1-5; clone_size: few; cdr3_nt: TGTGCCAGCAGCCTACAGGGGGGAAATCAGCCCCAGCATTTT; cdr3_aa: CASSLQGGNQPQHF
d_call: -; v_call: TRBV28; j_call: TRBJ2-5; clone_size: few; cdr3_nt: TGTGCCAGCAGTTTATTTGGGGCCCAAGAGACCCAGTACTTC; cdr3_aa: CASSLFGAQETQYF
d_call: TRBD1; v_call: TRBV28; j_call: TRBJ1-5; clone_size: few; cdr3_nt: TGTGCCAGCAGCAAAACAGGGGATAGCAATCAGCCCCAGCATTTT; cdr3_aa: CASSKTGDSNQPQHF
d_call: TRBD2; v_call: TRBV12-3/TRBV12-4; j_call: TRBJ2-3; clone_size: few; cdr3_nt: TGTGCCAGCACTAAACTAGCGGGAGCCGCCGATACGCAGTATTTT; cdr3_aa: CASTKLAGAADTQYF
d_call: TRBD2; v_call: TRBV10-3; j_call: TRBJ2-1; clone_size: many; cdr3_nt: TGTGCCATCAGTACTAGCGGGAGCAACCCCATTGAGCAGTTCTTC; cdr3_aa: CAISTSGSNPIEQFF
d_call: -; v_call: TRBV3-1; j_call: TRBJ2-7; clone_size: -; cdr3_nt: TGTGCCAGCAGCCAAGAGGGGGCTTTCTACGAGCAGTACTTC; cdr3_aa: CASSQEGAFYEQYF
d_call: -; v_call: TRBV6-2/TRBV6-3; j_call: TRBJ1-1; clone_size: few; cdr3_nt: TGTGCCAGTTCATTGCTGGGGACCGAAGCTTTCTTT; cdr3_aa: CASSLLGTEAFF
d_call: -; v_call: TRBV6-1; j_call: TRBJ1-4; clone_size: few; cdr3_nt: TGTGCCAGCAGTGAAGTTCATTTGACAGATCCTAATGAAAAACTGTTTTTT; cdr3_aa: CASSEVHLTDPNEKLFF
d_call: TRBD2; v_call: TRBV2; j_call: TRBJ2-3; clone_size: -; cdr3_nt: TGTGCCAGCAGTGTTAGCGGGTTTGATACGCAGTATTTT; cdr3_aa: CASSVSGFDTQYF
d_call: TRBD1; v_call: TRBV29-1; j_call: TRBJ2-5; clone_size: -; cdr3_nt: TGCAGCGTTGCCGACAGGGTGCCAGAGACCCAGTACTTC; cdr3_aa: CSVADRVPETQYF
d_call: TRBD2; v_call: TRBV10-3; j_call: TRBJ2-2; clone_size: many; cdr3_nt: TGTGCCATCAGGAGCGGGGACACCGGGGAGCTGTTTTTT; cdr3_aa: CAIRSGDTGELFF
d_call: TRBD2; v_call: TRBV4-1; j_call: TRBJ2-3; clone_size: few; cdr3_nt: TGCGCCAGCAGCCAAGGAACTAGCGTCACAGATACGCAGTATTTT; cdr3_aa: CASSQGTSVTDTQYF
d_call: -; v_call: TRBV28; j_call: TRBJ2-7; clone_size: -; cdr3_nt: TGTGCCAGCAGTACATCCTACCGGGACGTAGATGGGAGGCAGTACTTC; cdr3_aa: CASSTSYRDVDGRQYF
d_call: TRBD2; v_call: TRBV10-3; j_call: TRBJ2-3; clone_size: many; cdr3_nt: TGTGCCATCAGTGGGACTAGCAGCACAGATACGCAGTATTTT; cdr3_aa: CAISGTSSTDTQYF
d_call: -; v_call: TRBV20-1; j_call: TRBJ1-1; clone_size: few; cdr3_nt: TGCAGTGCCCTTCGGGCGGGCGAAGCTTTCTTT; cdr3_aa: CSALRAGEAFF
d_call: -; v_call: TRBV6-1; j_call: TRBJ1-6; clone_size: few; cdr3_nt: TGTGCCAGCAGTGAAGCGGGGCGGTTTTTACCCCTCCACTTT; cdr3_aa: CASSEAGRFLPLHF
d_call: TRBD2; v_call: TRBV28; j_call: TRBJ2-3; clone_size: few; cdr3_nt: TGTGCCAGCAGTACCCTAGCGGGAGTGTTCACAGATACGCAGTATTTT; cdr3_aa: CASSTLAGVFTDTQYF
d_call: -; v_call: TRBV12-3/TRBV12-4; j_call: TRBJ1-5; clone_size: -; cdr3_nt: TGTGCCAGCAGTCCAGGACGGATGAATCAGCCCCAGCATTTT; cdr3_aa: CASSPGRMNQPQHF
d_call: -; v_call: TRBV30; j_call: TRBJ2-7; clone_size: few; cdr3_nt: TGTGCCTGGATCGCCCGCTCCGGAGCTTGGCTGTACTTC; cdr3_aa: CAWIARSGAWLYF
d_call: TRBD1; v_call: TRBV5-4; j_call: TRBJ1-1; clone_size: few; cdr3_nt: TGTGCCAGCAGCCGGGGACAGGGGTACACTGAAGCTTTCTTT; cdr3_aa: CASSRGQGYTEAFF
d_call: TRBD2; v_call: TRBV12-3/TRBV12-4; j_call: TRBJ2-3; clone_size: few; cdr3_nt: TGTGCCAGCAGAGGGACTAGCGGGAGGGATACGCAGTATTTT; cdr3_aa: CASRGTSGRDTQYF
d_call: TRBD1; v_call: TRBV12-3/TRBV12-4; j_call: TRBJ2-3; clone_size: few; cdr3_nt: TGTGCCAGCAGTTTGCCCCGGGGACAGGGCACAGATACGCAGTATTTT; cdr3_aa: CASSLPRGQGTDTQYF
d_call: TRBD2; v_call: TRBV11-2; j_call: TRBJ2-3; clone_size: -; cdr3_nt: TGTGCCAGCAGCTATAGCGGGGGGGCTCCAGATACGCAGTATTTT; cdr3_aa: CASSYSGGAPDTQYF
d_call: TRBD2; v_call: TRBV12-3/TRBV12-4; j_call: TRBJ2-1; clone_size: -; cdr3_nt: TGTGCCAGCAGTCCGGGACTAGTGTCGTTCTTC; cdr3_aa: CASSPGLVSFF
d_call: -; v_call: TRBV7-2; j_call: TRBJ2-6; clone_size: -; cdr3_nt: TGTGCCAGCAGCAAAAGGGCAGGGGCTGGGGCCAACGTCCTGACTTTC; cdr3_aa: CASSKRAGAGANVLTF
d_call: -; v_call: TRBV2; j_call: TRBJ2-6; clone_size: -; cdr3_nt: TGTGCCAGCAGGAGTACGCGCGGGGCCAACGTCCTGACTTTC; cdr3_aa: CASRSTRGANVLTF
d_call: -; v_call: TRBV3-1; j_call: TRBJ2-3; clone_size: few; cdr3_nt: TGTGCCAGCAGCCAAGATTCAATGGTTGATACGCAGTATTTT; cdr3_aa: CASSQDSMVDTQYF
d_call: -; v_call: TRBV29-1; j_call: TRBJ1-2; clone_size: many; cdr3_nt: TGCAGCGTTGATCAGCAGGGTGGCTATGGCTACACCTTC; cdr3_aa: CSVDQQGGYGYTF
d_call: -; v_call: TRBV24-1; j_call: TRBJ2-1; clone_size: -; cdr3_nt: TGTGCCACCAGTGCCGGAGCGGGTACCCCCTCCTACAATGAGCAGTTCTTC; cdr3_aa: CATSAGAGTPSYNEQFF
d_call: -; v_call: TRBV12-3/TRBV12-4; j_call: TRBJ1-1; clone_size: -; cdr3_nt: TGTGCCAGCAAAAGTCTTCAGAACACTGAAGCTTTCTTT; cdr3_aa: CASKSLQNTEAFF
d_call: -; v_call: TRBV10-3; j_call: TRBJ2-6; clone_size: -; cdr3_nt: TGTGCCATCAGTGAAGGGAGATCTGGGGCCAACGTCCTGACTTTC; cdr3_aa: CAISEGRSGANVLTF
d_call: TRBD1; v_call: TRBV18; j_call: TRBJ2-5; clone_size: -; cdr3_nt: TGTGCCAGCTTGTCCGGGACAGGGGGCCGCCGGGAGACCCAGTACTTC; cdr3_aa: CASLSGTGGRRETQYF
d_call: -; v_call: TRBV6-2/TRBV6-3; j_call: TRBJ2-3; clone_size: -; cdr3_nt: TGTGCCAGCAGTTCGTATCGGAGAGATACGCAGTATTTT; cdr3_aa: CASSSYRRDTQYF
d_call: -; v_call: TRBV6-1; j_call: TRBJ2-7; clone_size: -; cdr3_nt: TGTGCCAGCAGTGAGGGAACAGGGCATCCCTACGAGCAGTACTTC; cdr3_aa: CASSEGTGHPYEQYF
d_call: TRBD2; v_call: TRBV6-2/TRBV6-3; j_call: TRBJ2-1; clone_size: few; cdr3_nt: TGTGCCAGCAGTCTCGGGAGGGTCAATGAGCAGTTCTTC; cdr3_aa: CASSLGRVNEQFF
d_call: -; v_call: TRBV24-1; j_call: TRBJ2-1; clone_size: -; cdr3_nt: TGTGCCACCAGTGATCCGGGACACGAAAAGTACAATGAGCAGTTCTTC; cdr3_aa: CATSDPGHEKYNEQFF
d_call: TRBD2; v_call: TRBV12-3/TRBV12-4; j_call: TRBJ2-3; clone_size: many; cdr3_nt: TGTGCCAGCAGTTCCGGGCGGGGGGGTGCAGATACGCAGTATTTT; cdr3_aa: CASSSGRGGADTQYF
d_call: -; v_call: TRBV5-1; j_call: TRBJ1-4; clone_size: few; cdr3_nt: TGCGCCAGCAGCTTGGAGGGAAATGAAAAACTGTTTTTT; cdr3_aa: CASSLEGNEKLFF
d_call: -; v_call: TRBV28; j_call: TRBJ1-3; clone_size: -; cdr3_nt: TGTGCCAGCAGCAGGTCTGGAAACACCATATATTTT; cdr3_aa: CASSRSGNTIYF
d_call: -; v_call: TRBV19; j_call: TRBJ2-7; clone_size: many; cdr3_nt: TGTGCCAGTTCGGACGGCCTACCCTACGAGCAGTACTTC; cdr3_aa: CASSDGLPYEQYF
d_call: -; v_call: TRBV12-3/TRBV12-4; j_call: TRBJ2-7; clone_size: -; cdr3_nt: TGTGCCAGCAGGACGACCAATGGCGAGCAGTACTTC; cdr3_aa: CASRTTNGEQYF
d_call: TRBD2; v_call: TRBV20-1; j_call: TRBJ2-3; clone_size: -; cdr3_nt: TGCAGTGCAACAACTAGCGGGGGGAAGGGCTCTACGCAGTATTTT; cdr3_aa: CSATTSGGKGSTQYF
d_call: -; v_call: TRBV6-2/TRBV6-3; j_call: TRBJ2-2; clone_size: -; cdr3_nt: TGTGCCAGCAGTTACAGGGCCGGGGCCGGGGAGCTGTTTTTT; cdr3_aa: CASSYRAGAGELFF
d_call: -; v_call: TRBV6-2/TRBV6-3; j_call: TRBJ2-4; clone_size: few; cdr3_nt: TGTGCCAGCAGTTATACCAGACAAAACATTCAGTACTTC; cdr3_aa: CASSYTRQNIQYF
d_call: -; v_call: TRBV21-1; j_call: TRBJ2-3; clone_size: few; cdr3_nt: TGTGCCAGCAGCAATACCAGGGATGGTACAGATACGCAGTATTTT; cdr3_aa: CASSNTRDGTDTQYF
d_call: TRBD1; v_call: TRBV6-5; j_call: TRBJ1-6; clone_size: few; cdr3_nt: TGTGCCAGCAGACCCCCCACAGGGGTCCAAAATTCACCCCTCCACTTT; cdr3_aa: CASRPPTGVQNSPLHF
d_call: -; v_call: TRBV6-1; j_call: TRBJ1-6; clone_size: few; cdr3_nt: TGTGCCAGCACGGAGGATCGATCACCCCTCCACTTT; cdr3_aa: CASTEDRSPLHF
d_call: TRBD2; v_call: TRBV6-6; j_call: TRBJ2-1; clone_size: few; cdr3_nt: TGTGCCAGCATCAGCGGGGGGGGCAATGAGCAGTTCTTC; cdr3_aa: CASISGGGNEQFF
d_call: -; v_call: TRBV29-1; j_call: TRBJ2-3; clone_size: few; cdr3_nt: TGCAGCGTTGGACACGGAGATACGCAGTATTTT; cdr3_aa: CSVGHGDTQYF
d_call: -; v_call: TRBV11-2; j_call: TRBJ2-7; clone_size: -; cdr3_nt: TGTGCCAGCAGCTTGCAGGCGGGCTACGAGCAGTACTTC; cdr3_aa: CASSLQAGYEQYF
d_call: -; v_call: TRBV30; j_call: TRBJ2-1; clone_size: -; cdr3_nt: TGTGCCTGGAGTGGAGGTGGGGATGAGCAGTTCTTC; cdr3_aa: CAWSGGGDEQFF
d_call: TRBD2; v_call: TRBV20-1; j_call: TRBJ2-5; clone_size: many; cdr3_nt: TGCAGTGCAAACGGCCTAGCGGGGGGACTACCCCAAGAGACCCAGTACTTC; cdr3_aa: CSANGLAGGLPQETQYF